This T cell receptor beta chain is drawn from a study of Graves' ophthalmopathy and Graves' hyperthyroidism. CDR1 SGHTA and CDR2 FQGNSA come from the germline V gene. The CDR3 is 16 residues long. The ends lost 4 bases at V and 5 bases at J; junction bases unmatched: 9. The authors amplified TCR beta CDR3 regions from RNA transcripts. In the first round, RT-PCR was carried out with HTBI primers, and a multiplex PCR formed the second round. TCRdb itself ran the multiplex PCR reads through MiXCR, one entry per CDR3 protein. Here the sample spans about 620,000 distinct CDR3 sequences, 20% to 25% being singletons. This clonotype was counted between two and nine times.

V gene TRBV7-2 combines with J gene TRBJ2-5; 11 bases agree with TRBD2. Sequenced input: peripheral blood. The TCR sequence derives from a woman between 18 and 30 years old with stable Graves' hyperthyroidism. Some clones in this sample may be carry-over from other donors' samples. In nucleotides, the CDR3 is TGTGCCAGCAGCTCGATTTCTAGCGGGAGGAGGGAGACCCAGTACTTC. Its translation: CASSSISSGRRETQYF.